The 27 T cell receptor beta chains in this list originate from one sample, sequenced in a study of identical twins. TCRdb fed the 5' RACE reads into MiXCR, producing one record per CDR3 protein. The sample has more than 1.5 million distinct CDR3 sequences, about 32% seen once. The sample consisted of cord blood. The receptors stem from a newborn girl in good health.

V and J are TRBV29-1 and TRBJ1-1, with D tentatively TRBD1 (6 bases). Trimming removed 3 bases from V and 5 bases from J, with 16 bases in between. The CDR3 runs to 14 residues. CDR1 and CDR2 from the germline V gene are SQVTM and ANQGSEA. For the CDR3, the DNA is TGCAGCGTTGAGAGATCCAGGGGAGGGACTGAAGCTTTCTTT. This encodes CSVERSRGGTEAFF.

The chain has TRBV10-3 and TRBJ1-1; 10 positions agree with TRBD1. CDR1 is ENHRY, CDR2 SYGVKD, per germline. Unmatched junction bases numbered 4, after V lost 3 bases and J lost 3 bases. The CDR3 loop spans 15 amino acids. The CDR3 loop is CAISELDRGDTEAFF. CDR3 sequence (DNA): TGTGCCATCAGTGAACTGGACAGGGGGGACACTGAAGCTTTCTTT.

The genes are TRBV5-1 and TRBJ1-2; 10 bases fit TRBD1. CDR1 SGHRS and CDR2 YFSETQ come from the germline V gene. The CDR3 loop spans 15 amino acids. Losses at the gene ends were 3 bases for V and 6 bases for J; bases not matched to a gene: 8. The CDR3, as DNA: TGCGCCAGCAGCTCCCTTCTTGGACAGGGGGATGGCTACACCTTC. It specifies CASSSLLGQGDGYTF.

The chain recombines TRBV10-3 with TRBJ1-1; D is possibly TRBD1 (6 bases). V was trimmed by 7 bases and J by 1 base, leaving 16 bases between them. The CDR3 contains 15 residues. Germline CDR1 and CDR2: ENHRY and SYGVKD. For the CDR3, the DNA is TGTGCCATCAAAAACCTGGACAGCCAGAACACTGAAGCTTTCTTT. It translates to CAIKNLDSQNTEAFF.

This clonotype has just a few counts. V usage is TRBV7-8 and J usage is TRBJ2-1; 10 bases map to TRBD2. Per the germline V gene, CDR1 is SGHVS and CDR2 is FQNEAQ. V was pared by 5 bases and J by 3 bases, with 4 bases of the junction left unmatched. CDR3 length equals 15 residues. The CDR3 is CASSARTSGYNEQFF. The CDR3 coding sequence is TGTGCCAGCAGCGCCCGGACTAGCGGCTACAATGAGCAGTTCTTC.

Of note for this clonotype: Just one base apart from a much larger clone, this may be a read error. This sequence joins TRBV11-2 and TRBJ2-3; D unresolved. Germline V gene lookup returns CDR1 SGHAT and CDR2 FQNNGV. V shed 0 bases and J shed 0 bases, with 22 bases lying between them. The CDR3 runs to 20 residues. The CDR3 region is CASSLEATWRDLGSTDTQYF. Here the CDR3 DNA reads TGTGCCAGCAGCTTAGAAGCCACTTGGCGCGACCTCGGGAGCACAGATACGCAGTATTTT.

This rearrangement joins TRBV27 to TRBJ1-2, with D perhaps matching TRBD1 (5 bases). The V end was cut by 5 bases, the J end by 0 bases, with 19 bases between. CDR1 is MNHEY and CDR2 is SMNVEV in the germline V gene (reference sequence). CDR3 size: 17 residues. CDR3 sequence: CASSPYFRDSSNYGYTF. In nucleotides, the CDR3 is TGTGCCAGCAGTCCCTACTTCCGGGACTCCTCTAACTATGGCTACACCTTC.

Only a few counts were recorded for this clonotype. CDR3 in amino acids: CASIGDGNQPQHF. CDR3 nucleotides: TGTGCCAGCATCGGAGATGGGAATCAGCCCCAGCATTTT. The genes are TRBV2 and TRBJ1-5, with D hard to call. Germline values: CDR1 SNHLY, CDR2 FYNNEI. The CDR3 length is 13 residues. The V end was cut by 7 bases, the J end by 4 bases, with 11 bases between.

The chain links TRBV20-1 to TRBJ1-2; maybe TRBD1 (6 bases). The CDR3 is 13 amino acids. The V end lost 6 bases, the J end lost 1 base, and 12 bases lay between the germline ends. The germline V gene encodes CDR1 DFQATT and CDR2 SNEGSKA (reference sequence). The CDR3 loop reads CSAQTGYNYGYTF. CDR3 sequence (DNA): TGCAGTGCCCAGACAGGTTATAACTATGGCTACACCTTC.

This clonotype was seen more than once but under ten times. The rearrangement uses TRBV20-1 and TRBJ2-3; 9 bases fit TRBD1. CDR1 and CDR2 (germline): DFQATT, SNEGSKA (reference sequence). This CDR3 contains 14 residues. Losses at the gene ends were 6 bases for V and 4 bases for J; bases not matched to a gene: 8. CDR3 DNA: TGCAGTGCCCCGGGACAGGGATTCTCAGATACGCAGTATTTT. Amino acid sequence: CSAPGQGFSDTQYF.

A remark on this clonotype: The junction departs from germline at one end; a sequencing error may be responsible. The chain uses TRBV5-1 and TRBJ2-1; D perhaps matches TRBD2 (6 bases). The DNA end is more similar to TRBJ2-7, so the J call may be wrong. The germline CDR1 and CDR2 sequences are SGHRS and YFSETQ. The CDR3 totals 13 residues. CDR3 loop: CASSLGLHNEQYF. As DNA, the CDR3 is TGTGCCAGCAGTTTGGGACTCCACAATGAGCAGTACTTC.

This clonotype was counted ten times or more. The V and J genes are TRBV20-1 and TRBJ1-2; D gene unclear. The V end lost 3 bases, the J end lost 5 bases, and 7 bases lay between the germline ends. Per germline, CDR1 DFQATT and CDR2 SNEGSKA (reference sequence). This CDR3 comprises 11 residues. The CDR3 is CSASDGYGYTF. In DNA form, the CDR3 reads TGCAGTGCTAGTGATGGGTATGGCTACACCTTC.

This chain joins TRBV7-6 and TRBJ2-1, with D maybe TRBD2 (5 bases). CDR3 length: 17 residues. In germline, CDR1 is SGHVS, CDR2 FNYEAQ. The V gene lost 3 bases and the J gene lost 5 bases, with 20 bases spanning the gap. This CDR3 reads CASSLVWSGIVDNEQFF. The CDR3 DNA reads as TGTGCCAGCAGCTTGGTTTGGTCGGGGATCGTCGACAATGAGCAGTTCTTC.

This clonotype was counted only a few times. The rearrangement uses TRBV4-2 and TRBJ1-1; D remains unclear. The V end lost 6 bases, the J end lost 3 bases, and 14 bases lay between the germline ends. CDR1 is LGHNA, CDR2 YNFKEQ, per germline. The CDR3 runs 14 residues. DNA for the CDR3: TGTGCCAGCAGTAAACAGAGGAGGGACACTGAAGCTTTCTTT. Amino acids: CASSKQRRDTEAFF.

The V gene is TRBV15, the J gene TRBJ2-1, with a weak D call TRBD1 (5 bases). V lost 3 bases to trimming and J lost 6 bases, with 12 bases between them. The CDR3 consists of 14 residues. From germline, CDR1 is LNHNV and CDR2 YYDKDF (reference sequence). In nucleotides, the CDR3 is TGTGCCACCAGCAGCTTCTGGGGCCCCAATGAGCAGTTCTTC. Translated, it gives CATSSFWGPNEQFF.

This clonotype was counted once. The chain combines TRBV27 with TRBJ2-3; no clear D gene. V was clipped by 0 bases and J by 1 base, with 11 bases between them. The CDR3 is made up of 16 amino acids. From germline, CDR1 is MNHEY and CDR2 SMNVEV (reference sequence). In DNA form, the CDR3 reads TGTGCCAGCAGTTTATCGGTTTGGGGTGGCACAGATACGCAGTATTTT. Its protein product is CASSLSVWGGTDTQYF.

This clonotype was observed a few times. The V call is TRBV4-1, the J call TRBJ2-7; 7 nucleotides align to TRBD1. Germline assignment: CDR1 MGHRA and CDR2 YSYEKL. The V segment lost 0 bases and the J segment 2 bases; nucleotides outside the gene matches: 4. CDR3 length equals 15 residues. This chain's CDR3 is CASSQDGRGTYEQYF. The DNA for the CDR3 is TGCGCCAGCAGCCAAGATGGCAGGGGGACCTACGAGCAGTACTTC.

This clonotype showed up just once. For the CDR3, the DNA is TGCAGTGCTAGATTCGGGACAGGAGGGGCCAATGAGGCCCAGTACTTC. Amino acid sequence: CSARFGTGGANEAQYF. The J gene is TRBJ2-7, the V gene TRBV20-1; TRBD1 aligns across 8 bases. Unmatched junction bases numbered 19, after V lost 2 bases and J lost 10 bases. Germline V gives CDR1 DFQATT, CDR2 SNEGSKA (reference sequence). The CDR3 has 16 residues.

This clonotype was observed at least ten times. The chain carries TRBV29-1 and TRBJ2-4; D call uncertain. V lost 5 bases to trimming and J lost 0 bases, with 11 bases between them. The CDR3 is 14 residues long. Germline CDR1 is SQVTM and CDR2 is ANQGSEA. Here the CDR3 DNA reads TGCAGCGTTAAGCTTCTCAAAGCCAAAAACATTCAGTACTTC. Residues: CSVKLLKAKNIQYF. The whole variable domain, filled in from reference TRBV29-1 and TRBJ2-4, reads SAVISQKPSRDICQRGTSLTIQCQVDSQVTMMFWYRQQPGQSLTLIATANQGSEATYESGFVIDKFPISRPNLTFSTLTVSNMSPEDSSIYLCSVKLLKAKNIQYFGAGTRLSVL.

The rearrangement joins TRBV14 to TRBJ1-1, with a tentative D call TRBD1 (5 bases). V dropped 3 bases and J dropped 2 bases, with 13 bases sitting between them. Germline V gives CDR1 SGHDN, CDR2 FVKESK. The CDR3 is made up of 15 amino acids. The CDR3 DNA reads as TGTGCCAGCAGCCATTACAGGACATCTAACACTGAAGCTTTCTTT. Encoded protein: CASSHYRTSNTEAFF.

This clonotype was counted only a few times. The chain has TRBV7-2 and TRBJ2-7, with TRBD2 matching over 9 bases. The CDR3 extends over 13 amino acids. Trimming at V came to 2 bases and at J to 6 bases, leaving 2 bases not matched to a gene. Germline CDR1 and CDR2: SGHTA and FQGNSA. CDR3 DNA: TGTGCCAGCAGCTTAACACTAGCGGGCGAGCAGTACTTC. The encoded protein is CASSLTLAGEQYF.

The V call is TRBV20-1, the J call TRBJ2-1; 8 nucleotides agree with TRBD2. J gave up 0 bases and V 3 bases, and 19 bases lay outside the gene matches. The CDR3 runs to 20 residues. Germline V lookup: CDR1 DFQATT, CDR2 SNEGSKA (reference sequence). Here the CDR3 reads CSARDYGGRIGERSYNEQFF. For the CDR3, the DNA is TGCAGTGCTAGGGATTACGGCGGGAGGATCGGGGAACGCTCCTACAATGAGCAGTTCTTC.

The chain combines TRBV20-1 with TRBJ1-2; D remains unclear. The CDR3 is made up of 17 amino acids. The V end was cut by 8 bases, the J end by 3 bases, with 28 bases between. Germline lookup yields CDR1 DFQATT and CDR2 SNEGSKA (reference sequence). CDR3 DNA: TGCAGTTACCGCGTTTTGCCTGCTCCTAAGGCCGACTATGGCTACACCTTC. Translating it yields CSYRVLPAPKADYGYTF.

The chain is built from TRBV20-1 and TRBJ2-1; 12 nucleotides agree with TRBD2. This CDR3 is 18 amino acids long. Germline trimming cut 1 base from V and 0 bases from J; bases unmatched to any gene: 7. The germline gives CDR1 DFQATT, CDR2 SNEGSKA (reference sequence). The CDR3 loop is CSARGSLAGGGSYNEQFF. The CDR3 DNA is TGCAGTGCTAGAGGTAGTCTAGCGGGAGGGGGCTCCTACAATGAGCAGTTCTTC.

Comments on this clonotype: One end of the junction is discordant with germline, which a read error may explain. The V call is TRBV28, the J call TRBJ2-5; D is undetermined. CDR1 MDHEN and CDR2 SYDVKM come from the germline V gene. This CDR3 comprises 12 residues. CDR3 sequence reads: CASYMYQGTQYF. The CDR3, as DNA: TGTGCCAGCTATATGTACCAAGGGACCCAGTACTTC. The full variable domain, completed using reference TRBV28 and TRBJ2-5, is DVKVTQSSRYLVKRTGEKVFLECVQDMDHENMFWYRQDPGLGLRLIYFSYDVKMKEKGDIPEGYSVSREKKERFSLILESASTNQTSMYLCASYMYQGTQYFGPGTRLLVL.

The gene calls are TRBV21-1 and TRBJ2-1. TRBV21-1 is deemed a pseudogene. There are 15 residues in the CDR3. Written as DNA, the CDR3 is TGTGCCAGCAGCACGAAGCGCTACTCCTACAATGAGCAGTTCTTC. This sequence encodes CASSTKRYSYNEQFF.

This clonotype appeared a few times. The genes are TRBV7-2 and TRBJ1-4; D possibly corresponds to TRBD1 (5 bases). Germline CDR1 is SGHTA and CDR2 is FQGNSA. This CDR3 is 16 amino acids long. V lost 3 bases to trimming and J lost 3 bases, with 14 bases between them. The CDR3: CASSFLRAGANEKLFF. For the CDR3, the DNA is TGTGCCAGCAGCTTCCTCAGGGCGGGTGCTAATGAAAAACTGTTTTTT. The full variable domain, completed using reference TRBV7-2 and TRBJ1-4, is GAGVSQSPSNKVTEKGKDVELRCDPISGHTALYWYRQSLGQGLEFLIYFQGNSAPDKSGLPSDRFSAERTGGSVSTLTIQRTQQEDSAVYLCASSFLRAGANEKLFFGSGTQLSVL.